These T cell receptor beta chains were read from a single sample in a study of cytomegalovirus exposure and HLA in healthy donors. The assay was immunoSEQ multiplex PCR, and TCRdb's table has in-frame clones only and misses some. This sample has more than 95,000 clones, with around 90% found just once. The sample comprised PBMCs. The origin of the receptors is a woman between 18 and 30 years old in good health and CMV-seronegative. The CDR3 runs from the conserved cysteine through the conserved F or W. A D gene is named only where the DNA matches it firmly. The size field is filled for only some rows; it gives once, few, many or a size class.

d_gene: TRBD1
v_gene: TRBV27
j_gene: TRBJ1-1
abundance: NA
CDR3nt: TGTGCCAGCAGTTTATTCTTCGGCCAGGGGGGCACTGAAGCTTTCTTT
CDR3aa: CASSLFFGQGGTEAFF

d_gene: TRBD2
v_gene: TRBV28
j_gene: TRBJ2-7
abundance: NA
CDR3nt: TGTGCCAGCAGGAGTCTAGCGGGGCGCGAGCAGTACTTC
CDR3aa: CASRSLAGREQYF

d_gene: TRBD1
v_gene: TRBV2
j_gene: TRBJ1-6
abundance: NA
CDR3nt: TGTGCCAGCAGCCGAACCGGGACAGTCTATAATTCACCCCTCCACTTT
CDR3aa: CASSRTGTVYNSPLHF

d_gene: TRBD2
v_gene: TRBV10-3
j_gene: TRBJ2-7
abundance: NA
CDR3nt: TGTGCCATCAGACCGGGACTAGCGGAGCCCCCCTACGAGCAGTACTTC
CDR3aa: CAIRPGLAEPPYEQYF

d_gene: TRBD1
v_gene: TRBV9
j_gene: TRBJ1-5
abundance: NA
CDR3nt: TGTGCCAGCAGCGCGACAGGGTATCAGCCCCAGCATTTT
CDR3aa: CASSATGYQPQHF

d_gene: NA
v_gene: TRBV5-1
j_gene: TRBJ1-2
abundance: once
CDR3nt: TGCGCCAGCAGCGGTGTTTCGGGGATGCGCGGCTACACCTTC
CDR3aa: CASSGVSGMRGYTF

d_gene: NA
v_gene: TRBV2
j_gene: TRBJ2-3
abundance: NA
CDR3nt: TGTGCCAGCAAGTTTGGCGGCGGGATTAGCACAGATACGCAGTATTTT
CDR3aa: CASKFGGGISTDTQYF

d_gene: NA
v_gene: TRBV28
j_gene: TRBJ1-1
abundance: NA
CDR3nt: TGTGCCAGCAGCCCGAGTGGGGCGGGGGTAGCTGAAGCTTTCTTT
CDR3aa: CASSPSGAGVAEAFF

d_gene: TRBD2
v_gene: TRBV19
j_gene: TRBJ2-3
abundance: NA
CDR3nt: TGTGCCAGTTCCCGTAGCGGGGCTAGCACAGATACGCAGTATTTT
CDR3aa: CASSRSGASTDTQYF

d_gene: TRBD1
v_gene: TRBV6-1
j_gene: TRBJ2-5
abundance: NA
CDR3nt: TGTGCCAGCAGCCCTGACAGGGGAAGAGGGGAGACCCAGTACTTC
CDR3aa: CASSPDRGRGETQYF

d_gene: NA
v_gene: TRBV30
j_gene: TRBJ1-5
abundance: NA
CDR3nt: TGTGCCTGGAGTCCCGGGATTAGCAATCAGCCCCAGCATTTT
CDR3aa: CAWSPGISNQPQHF

d_gene: NA
v_gene: TRBV2
j_gene: TRBJ1-1
abundance: NA
CDR3nt: TGTGCCAGCAGAAAAACAGTAACAGGGACTGAAGCTTTCTTT
CDR3aa: CASRKTVTGTEAFF

d_gene: NA
v_gene: TRBV28
j_gene: TRBJ1-6
abundance: NA
CDR3nt: TGTGCCAGCGGCGTTAACCTCCGAGCGCCCCTCCACTTT
CDR3aa: CASGVNLRAPLHF

d_gene: TRBD1
v_gene: TRBV6-1
j_gene: TRBJ2-1
abundance: NA
CDR3nt: TGTGCCAGCAGTGTAGGACAGGGATTGTACAATGAGCAGTTCTTC
CDR3aa: CASSVGQGLYNEQFF

d_gene: TRBD1
v_gene: TRBV5-4
j_gene: TRBJ1-2
abundance: NA
CDR3nt: TGTGCCAGCAGCGAAGACAGGGGCGGCGGCTACACCTTC
CDR3aa: CASSEDRGGGYTF

d_gene: NA
v_gene: TRBV28
j_gene: TRBJ1-2
abundance: NA
CDR3nt: TGTGCCAGCAACCAACTGGGTACAGGCTCATATGGCTACACCTTC
CDR3aa: CASNQLGTGSYGYTF

d_gene: TRBD2
v_gene: TRBV7-8
j_gene: TRBJ2-1
abundance: NA
CDR3nt: TGTGCCAGCAGCTCGAGGACTAGCGGGGGGCGGGATGAGCAGTTCTTC
CDR3aa: CASSSRTSGGRDEQFF

d_gene: TRBD1
v_gene: TRBV9
j_gene: TRBJ2-5
abundance: NA
CDR3nt: TGTGCCAGCAGCCCCCATCAACAGGGGACGGAGACCCAGTACTTC
CDR3aa: CASSPHQQGTETQYF

d_gene: NA
v_gene: TRBV18
j_gene: TRBJ1-1
abundance: NA
CDR3nt: TGTGCCAGCTCACGTGAGGGAATGAGCACTGAAGCTTTCTTT
CDR3aa: CASSREGMSTEAFF

d_gene: TRBD2
v_gene: TRBV30
j_gene: TRBJ2-1
abundance: NA
CDR3nt: TGTGCCTGGAGCGGGGGGATAAGGACTAGCGGGGTTCGGCTGATTGATGAGCAGTTCTTC
CDR3aa: CAWSGGIRTSGVRLIDEQFF

d_gene: TRBD1
v_gene: TRBV5-5
j_gene: TRBJ2-1
abundance: NA
CDR3nt: TGTGCCAGCAGCTTCCGGGACAGCTCTTACAATGAGCAGTTCTTC
CDR3aa: CASSFRDSSYNEQFF

d_gene: TRBD2
v_gene: TRBV6-6
j_gene: TRBJ2-7
abundance: NA
CDR3nt: TGTGCCAGCAGTCAAGTAGCGGGAGCGGGCGAGCAGTACTTC
CDR3aa: CASSQVAGAGEQYF

d_gene: NA
v_gene: TRBV6-1
j_gene: TRBJ2-7
abundance: NA
CDR3nt: TGTGCCAGCAGCGCCGCCTACGACTACGAGCAGTACTTC
CDR3aa: CASSAAYDYEQYF

d_gene: NA
v_gene: TRBV23-1
j_gene: TRBJ2-3
abundance: many
CDR3nt: TGCGCCAGCAGTCAATCGCCGCAGGGTCGGACAGATACGCAGTATTTT
CDR3aa: CASSQSPQGRTDTQYF

d_gene: TRBD2
v_gene: TRBV5-1
j_gene: TRBJ2-5
abundance: NA
CDR3nt: TGCGCCAGCAGCCCCCAGTGGGTTAGCGGGATATTGGAAGAGACCCAGTACTTC
CDR3aa: CASSPQWVSGILEETQYF

d_gene: TRBD1
v_gene: TRBV30
j_gene: TRBJ2-7
abundance: NA
CDR3nt: TGTGCCTGGACGGTCAGGGGGCCGGGAGAGCAGTACTTC
CDR3aa: CAWTVRGPGEQYF

d_gene: TRBD1
v_gene: TRBV9
j_gene: TRBJ1-1
abundance: NA
CDR3nt: TGTGCCAGCAGCGTAGCTCCCAGGGGGCGGACTGAAGCTTTCTTT
CDR3aa: CASSVAPRGRTEAFF

d_gene: TRBD2
v_gene: TRBV4-3
j_gene: TRBJ2-5
abundance: NA
CDR3nt: TGCGCCAGCAGCCAAGATTGGCTAGCGGTTGAGACCCAGTACTTC
CDR3aa: CASSQDWLAVETQYF

d_gene: NA
v_gene: TRBV14
j_gene: TRBJ1-4
abundance: few
CDR3nt: TGTGCCAGCAGCCAAGAACTCACAGGGTTGAATGAAAAACTGTTTTTT
CDR3aa: CASSQELTGLNEKLFF

d_gene: TRBD1
v_gene: TRBV28
j_gene: TRBJ1-2
abundance: NA
CDR3nt: TGTGCCAGCAGTTTATCTGCAGGGGGGATAGCTAACTATGGCTACACCTTC
CDR3aa: CASSLSAGGIANYGYTF

d_gene: NA
v_gene: TRBV6-1
j_gene: TRBJ1-6
abundance: NA
CDR3nt: TGTGCCAGCAGTGGAGGGGCAGGGGAAGGGTCACCCCTCCACTTT
CDR3aa: CASSGGAGEGSPLHF

d_gene: NA
v_gene: TRBV7-3
j_gene: TRBJ2-1
abundance: NA
CDR3nt: TGTGCCAGCAGTCCAGATAGCCGTGTTAGGGGCAATGAGCAGTTCTTC
CDR3aa: CASSPDSRVRGNEQFF

d_gene: TRBD2
v_gene: TRBV4-1
j_gene: TRBJ2-5
abundance: NA
CDR3nt: TGCGCCAGCAGCCAAGATGCTAGCGGGAGTGTAGAGACCCAGTACTTC
CDR3aa: CASSQDASGSVETQYF

d_gene: NA
v_gene: TRBV27
j_gene: TRBJ2-6
abundance: NA
CDR3nt: TGTGCCAGCAGACAGGGTACTAGCTCTGGGGCCAACGTCCTGACTTTC
CDR3aa: CASRQGTSSGANVLTF

d_gene: NA
v_gene: TRBV6-1
j_gene: TRBJ2-2
abundance: NA
CDR3nt: TGTGCCAGCAGTGACCTACCTCTAACCGGGGAGCTGTTTTTT
CDR3aa: CASSDLPLTGELFF

d_gene: NA
v_gene: TRBV7-2
j_gene: TRBJ1-2
abundance: NA
CDR3nt: TGTGCCAGCAGCCCAGCGGGGTTGCGCGGCTACACCTTC
CDR3aa: CASSPAGLRGYTF

d_gene: NA
v_gene: TRBV4-1
j_gene: TRBJ1-4
abundance: NA
CDR3nt: TGCGCCAGCAGTCAAGGCGGGTCAACTAATGAAAAACTGTTTTTT
CDR3aa: CASSQGGSTNEKLFF

d_gene: TRBD2
v_gene: TRBV15
j_gene: TRBJ2-1
abundance: NA
CDR3nt: TGTGCCACCAGCAACGAGGCTATAACTAGCGGGGTAACGGGTGAGCAGTTCTTC
CDR3aa: CATSNEAITSGVTGEQFF

d_gene: TRBD1
v_gene: TRBV2
j_gene: TRBJ1-5
abundance: NA
CDR3nt: TGTGCCAGCAGTGAGGGGGACAGGGTTAATCAGCCCCAGCATTTT
CDR3aa: CASSEGDRVNQPQHF

d_gene: NA
v_gene: TRBV7-2
j_gene: TRBJ2-7
abundance: NA
CDR3nt: TGTGCCAGCAGCTCGAGCTCCTACGAGCAGTACTTC
CDR3aa: CASSSSSYEQYF

d_gene: TRBD1
v_gene: TRBV5-1
j_gene: TRBJ1-4
abundance: NA
CDR3nt: TGCGCCAGCAGCCCCGGGACAGGGGGCTCTAATGAAAAACTGTTTTTT
CDR3aa: CASSPGTGGSNEKLFF

d_gene: TRBD1
v_gene: TRBV28
j_gene: TRBJ1-6
abundance: NA
CDR3nt: TGTGCCAGCAGTTCTGCCGGGACAGGGTATTCACCCCTCCACTTT
CDR3aa: CASSSAGTGYSPLHF